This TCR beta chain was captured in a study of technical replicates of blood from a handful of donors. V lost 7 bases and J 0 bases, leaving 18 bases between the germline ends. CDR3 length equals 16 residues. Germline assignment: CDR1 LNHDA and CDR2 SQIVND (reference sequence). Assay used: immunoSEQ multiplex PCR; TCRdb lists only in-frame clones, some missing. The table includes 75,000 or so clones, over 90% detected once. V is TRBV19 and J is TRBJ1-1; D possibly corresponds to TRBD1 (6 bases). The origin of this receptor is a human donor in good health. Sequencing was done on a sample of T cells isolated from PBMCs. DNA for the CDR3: TGTGCCAGTACCCACGGGGGGCATCTTGTGAACACTGAAGCTTTCTTT. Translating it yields CASTHGGHLVNTEAFF.